The 18 T cell receptor beta chains listed next were all sequenced from one sample in a study of blood T cell repertoires in COVID-19. Sequenced by immunoSEQ multiplex PCR; TCRdb stores in-frame clones only, minus some. Altogether around 81,000 clones are present, 88% being singletons, with the ten largest covering 7.3%. The sequencing input was peripheral blood. The receptors come from a man between 65 and 80 years old with acute or convalescent COVID-19.

CDR3 nucleotides: TGCGCCAGCAGTGCCCTCTCTAATACGGGCACAGATACGCAGTATTTT. Protein: CASSALSNTGTDTQYF. The rearrangement links TRBV10-2 to TRBJ2-3, with D uncertain. The V end was cut by 4 bases, the J end by 1 base, with 15 bases between. From germline, CDR1 is WSHSY and CDR2 SAAADI. The CDR3 totals 16 residues.

V is TRBV19 and J is TRBJ1-1, with TRBD1 matching over 10 bases. Germline V gene sequence: CDR1 LNHDA, CDR2 SQIVND (reference sequence). V lost 0 bases, J lost 9 bases, and 16 bases stayed unmatched. This CDR3 has 18 residues. The chain's CDR3 is CASSIEKTGGGRKHQAFF. For the CDR3, the DNA is TGTGCCAGTAGTATAGAGAAGACAGGGGGCGGACGAAAACACCAAGCTTTCTTT.

The chain has TRBV3-1 (or the pseudogene TRBV3-2) and TRBJ2-1; 10 bases line up with TRBD2. Germline CDR1 LGHDT, CDR2 YNNKEL (reference sequence). CDR3 size: 15 residues. Trimming at V came to 4 bases and at J to 7 bases, leaving 7 bases not matched to a gene. CDR3 region: CASSPSSGRGNEQFF. The CDR3 nucleotides read TGTGCCAGCAGCCCTTCTAGCGGGAGAGGGAATGAGCAGTTCTTC.

DNA of the CDR3: TGTGCCAGCAGCGTAGCTGCGACTAGCGGATACAATGAGCAGTTCTTC. Its translation: CASSVAATSGYNEQFF. The genes are TRBV9 and TRBJ2-1; 9 bases line up with TRBD2. The germline V gene encodes CDR1 SGDLS and CDR2 YYNGEE. This CDR3 has 16 residues. Germline trimming cut 0 bases from V and 4 bases from J; bases unmatched to any gene: 5.

The sample holds one count of this clone. The V gene is TRBV29-1, the J gene TRBJ2-1, with 7 bases aligning to TRBD1. The CDR3 has 15 amino acids. V gave up 2 bases and J gave up 3 bases; unmatched junction bases: 7. Germline CDR1 SQVTM, CDR2 ANQGSEA. Here the CDR3 reads CSVEPPQGVYNEQFF. As DNA, the CDR3 is TGCAGCGTTGAACCCCCGCAGGGGGTCTACAATGAGCAGTTCTTC.

The chain couples TRBV9 to TRBJ2-1, with a possible D match to TRBD2 (6 bases). The V end lost 9 bases, the J end lost 6 bases, and 22 bases lay between the germline ends. The germline CDR1 and CDR2 sequences are SGDLS and YYNGEE. The CDR3 runs 15 residues. CDR3 protein: CAIRRGDFRRNEQFF. CDR3 nucleotides: TGTGCCATCCGGCGAGGGGACTTTCGACGCAATGAGCAGTTCTTC.

The chain carries TRBV18 and TRBJ2-7; TRBD1 is a possible D gene (5 bases). This CDR3 comprises 14 residues. From germline, CDR1 is KGHSH and CDR2 LQKENI. V gave up 4 bases and J gave up 5 bases, with 15 bases separating them. Written as DNA, the CDR3 is TGTGCCAGCTCACAAATAAGACAGTTCCACGAGCAGTACTTC. Translation gives CASSQIRQFHEQYF.

The V and J genes are TRBV6-5 and TRBJ2-1, with 9 bases fitting TRBD2. CDR3 length: 15 amino acids. V lost 7 bases and J lost 4; bases outside the gene matches: 8. CDR1 and CDR2 from the germline V gene are MNHEY and SVGAGI. DNA for the CDR3: TGTGCCAGCACCTCGCGGGGGGGCCGGTACAATGAGCAGTTCTTC. This codes for CASTSRGGRYNEQFF.

This sequence joins TRBV6-1 and TRBJ1-4; maybe TRBD1 (5 bases). V lost 2 bases and J lost 11, with 21 bases in between. CDR1 and CDR2 (germline): MNHNS, SASEGT. There are 16 residues in the CDR3. The CDR3: CASSESIGADLKKLFF. The CDR3 coding sequence is TGTGCCAGCAGTGAAAGTATTGGGGCCGACCTGAAGAAACTGTTTTTT.

The chain is built from TRBV7-2 and TRBJ2-7; TRBD1 might be the D (6 bases). CDR1 SGHTA and CDR2 FQGNSA come from the germline V gene. CDR3 length: 15 residues. Trimming stripped 7 bases from V and 3 bases from J, with 19 bases between. DNA for the CDR3: TGTGCCAGCACCTTCCAACCATCGGACAGCTACGAGCAGTACTTC. Translated, it gives CASTFQPSDSYEQYF.

The chain is built from TRBV2 and TRBJ1-4; D is possibly TRBD1 (6 bases). Trimming left V 6 bases short and J 5 bases short, with 10 bases between. This CDR3 is built from 13 residues. The germline V gene has CDR1 SNHLY and CDR2 FYNNEI. Here the CDR3 DNA reads TGTGCCAGCAGGGACAGCTTGAATGAAAAACTGTTTTTT. It encodes CASRDSLNEKLFF.

The V call is TRBV5-5, the J call TRBJ2-5; a weak D match, TRBD2 (6 bases). V gave up 1 base and J gave up 4 bases, with 20 bases separating them. The germline V gene encodes CDR1 SGHKS and CDR2 YYEKEE (reference sequence). This CDR3 comprises 17 residues. As DNA, the CDR3 is TGTGCCAGCAGCTTGCATGCCGGGGGAGAAATGACAGAGACCCAGTACTTC. Protein: CASSLHAGGEMTETQYF.

The rearrangement links TRBV6-2 or TRBV6-3 to TRBJ1-2; D remains unclear. In germline, CDR1 is MNHEY, CDR2 SVGEGT. The CDR3 loop spans 11 amino acids. The germline V and J ends were trimmed by 6 bases and 3 bases, with 5 bases remaining between them. For the CDR3, the DNA is TGTGCCAGCAGCTCCTACTATGGCTACACCTTC. Protein: CASSSYYGYTF.

The V and J genes are TRBV30 and TRBJ1-4; weak D call: TRBD1 (5 bases). V was cut by 3 bases and J by 5 bases, with 19 bases left in between. CDR3 length: 16 amino acids. The V gene's germline CDR1 is GTSNPN and CDR2 SVGIG (reference sequence). The CDR3 sequence: CAWRGGRAGWNEKLFF. In nucleotides, the CDR3 is TGTGCCTGGAGGGGAGGACGGGCAGGGTGGAATGAAAAACTGTTTTTT.

This clone was recorded once. The chain has TRBV19 and TRBJ2-1; a weak D match, TRBD1 (6 bases). CDR1 LNHDA and CDR2 SQIVND come from the germline V gene (reference sequence). Trimming removed 8 bases at V and 4 bases at J, with 12 bases between. This CDR3 has 13 residues. CDR3 region: CASSARGYNEQFF. For the CDR3, the DNA is TGTGCCAGTTCCGCTAGGGGGTACAATGAGCAGTTCTTC.

The chain employs TRBV19 and TRBJ2-7; 10 bases fit TRBD2. With V trimmed by 1 base and J by 6 bases, 6 bases remained unmatched. Germline V CDR1 and CDR2: LNHDA, SQIVND (reference sequence). This CDR3 has 15 amino acids. The CDR3 here is CASSIGLAGVGEQYF. Written as DNA, the CDR3 is TGTGCCAGTAGTATAGGTCTAGCGGGAGTAGGCGAGCAGTACTTC.

The chain recombines TRBV18 with TRBJ2-1; 9 bases agree with TRBD1. There are 15 residues in the CDR3. Germline V gives CDR1 KGHSH, CDR2 LQKENI. V lost 6 bases to trimming and J lost 5 bases; unmatched junction nucleotides: 8. The CDR3 spells CASSQGTGTHNEQFF. Here the CDR3 DNA reads TGTGCCAGCTCGCAAGGGACAGGGACCCACAATGAGCAGTTCTTC.

CDR3 residues: CASSLPRGEQFF. As DNA, the CDR3 is TGTGCCAGCAGCCTCCCCCGGGGTGAGCAGTTCTTC. V usage is TRBV28 and J usage is TRBJ2-1; maybe TRBD2 (5 bases). Germline V CDR1 and CDR2: MDHEN, SYDVKM. The CDR3 sequence is 12 residues long. V lost 6 bases, J lost 9 bases, and 12 bases lay in between.